This T cell receptor (beta chain) appears in the sequencing data of a study of cytomegalovirus exposure and HLA in healthy donors. As for the study in general: Samples from HLA-typed donors yielded about 85 million unique TCRs in an early data release.

The CDR3 is 17 amino acids. The V and J ends lost 5 bases and 0 bases, in that order; junction bases with no gene match: 13. Germline V gene lookup returns CDR1 SEHNR and CDR2 FQNEAQ (reference sequence). Amplification used 60 Vbeta primers and 13 Jbeta primers. Profiling relied on immunoSEQ multiplex PCR, and the TCRdb table lists in-frame clones only, not all of them. Found here are under 200,000 clones, approximately 71% of them singletons; the top ten hold over 4.5%. The chain combines TRBV7-9 with TRBJ2-7, with 7 nucleotides matching TRBD1. The TCR originated in a male donor in good health and CMV-seronegative. Sequenced: PBMCs. The CDR3 region has the DNA TGTGCCAGCAGCGGAACGGGATCGGGACAGAACTCCTACGAGCAGTACTTC. Translated: CASSGTGSGQNSYEQYF.